A selection of T cell receptor beta chains follows, all from one sample in a study of blood T cell repertoires in COVID-19. Repertoires were generated with immunoSEQ multiplex PCR, while TCRdb's copy carries only in-frame clones and drops some. Of tens of thousands of clones in the sample, about three quarters were seen once. The sequenced sample was peripheral blood. The receptors stem from a man aged 65-85 years with acute or convalescent COVID-19. Both conserved end residues are part of each CDR3. Each record gives: V gene, clone size, J gene, D gene, CDR3 protein, CDR3 DNA. A D gene is named only where the DNA matches it firmly. Some rows mark clone size as missing; the rest say once, few, many or name a class of expanded clone.

TRBV5-1	-	TRBJ1-2	-	CASSLTQQTNYGYTF	TGCGCCAGCAGCCTTACACAGCAAACTAACTATGGCTACACCTTC
TRBV7-9	few	TRBJ1-2	TRBD1	CASSTRTGVNYGYTF	TGTGCCAGCAGCACCCGGACAGGGGTGAACTATGGCTACACCTTC
TRBV7-9	-	TRBJ2-5	TRBD2	CASSPGTTETQYF	TGTGCCAGCAGCCCCGGGACTACCGAGACCCAGTACTTC
TRBV2	-	TRBJ2-7	TRBD2	CASSEGDYPLAYEQYF	TGTGCCAGCAGTGAAGGGGACTACCCATTAGCCTACGAGCAGTACTTC
TRBV6-5	few	TRBJ2-3	-	CASSRGGIVTDTQYF	TGTGCCAGCAGTAGAGGCGGGATAGTCACAGATACGCAGTATTTT
TRBV4-1	once	TRBJ1-1	TRBD1	CASSQGDRNTEAFF	TGCGCCAGCAGCCAAGGGGACAGGAACACTGAAGCTTTCTTT
TRBV19	-	TRBJ1-5	TRBD1	CASSIRGPGNQPQHF	TGTGCCAGTAGTATCAGGGGGCCAGGCAATCAGCCCCAGCATTTT
TRBV28	-	TRBJ1-2	-	CASNLRNYGYTF	TGTGCCAGCAACCTCAGGAACTATGGCTACACCTTC
TRBV18	-	TRBJ2-3	-	CASSPVFSRPDTQYF	TGTGCCAGCTCACCTGTATTCTCGAGGCCAGATACGCAGTATTTT
TRBV7-9	-	TRBJ1-2	-	CASSFGTLGYTF	TGTGCCAGCAGCTTCGGGACACTCGGCTACACCTTC
TRBV10-2	-	TRBJ1-5	-	CASQRQDNQPQHF	TGCGCCAGTCAGAGACAGGACAATCAGCCCCAGCATTTT
TRBV5-1	once	TRBJ1-1	-	CASSLLGATEAFF	TGCGCCAGCAGCTTGCTGGGGGCTACTGAAGCTTTCTTT
TRBV9	-	TRBJ1-1	TRBD1	CASGQGARTEAFF	TGTGCCAGCGGACAGGGGGCAAGGACTGAAGCTTTCTTT
TRBV5-1	-	TRBJ2-2	-	CASSLMGTGGPILNTGELFF	TGCGCCAGCAGCTTGATGGGGACTGGCGGACCGATCCTGAACACCGGGGAGCTGTTTTTT
TRBV6-5	-	TRBJ2-1	-	CASSYSRGNEQFF	TGTGCCAGCAGTTACTCGAGGGGGAATGAGCAGTTCTTC
TRBV30	once	TRBJ2-5	-	CAWSPGRAQETQYF	TGTGCCTGGAGTCCGGGAAGGGCCCAAGAGACCCAGTACTTC
TRBV20-1	-	TRBJ2-7	TRBD2	CSASGYGRPYEQYF	TGCAGTGCTAGTGGTTACGGGAGGCCCTACGAGCAGTACTTC
TRBV19	-	TRBJ1-2	-	CASSPEDTYGYTF	TGTGCCAGTAGTCCTGAAGACACCTATGGCTACACCTTC
TRBV7-8	once	TRBJ1-6	-	CASSFGDTYSPLHF	TGTGCCAGCAGCTTTGGGGACACCTATTCACCCCTCCACTTT
TRBV14	-	TRBJ2-1	TRBD1	CASSQLAGTGNNEQFF	TGTGCCAGCAGCCAACTGGCCGGGACAGGGAACAATGAGCAGTTCTTC
TRBV9	-	TRBJ2-7	TRBD2	CASSSSGGVEQYF	TGTGCCAGCAGCTCTAGCGGTGGGGTTGAGCAGTACTTC
TRBV5-6	-	TRBJ2-1	-	CASSPGLFSYNEQFF	TGTGCCAGCAGCCCTGGCCTTTTCTCCTACAATGAGCAGTTCTTC
TRBV5-4	-	TRBJ2-3	-	CASSLDSSSTDTQYF	TGTGCCAGCAGCTTGGACTCGTCTAGCACAGATACGCAGTATTTT
TRBV5-1	-	TRBJ1-2	-	CASSLQPDYGYTF	TGCGCCAGCAGCTTACAGCCTGACTATGGCTACACCTTC
TRBV3-1/TRBV3-2	-	TRBJ2-5	TRBD1	CASSQADRVGETQYF	TGTGCCAGCAGCCAAGCCGACAGGGTTGGAGAGACCCAGTACTTC
TRBV25-1	-	TRBJ2-1	-	CASSEWVGAGSGPFF	-
TRBV28	-	TRBJ2-3	-	CASSFPRGLGTDTQYF	TGTGCCAGCAGTTTCCCCAGGGGCCTGGGCACAGATACGCAGTATTTT
TRBV6-6	-	TRBJ1-4	-	CASSYGQIVNEKLFF	TGTGCCAGCAGTTACGGACAGATAGTCAATGAAAAACTGTTTTTT